A selection of T cell receptor beta chains follows, all from one sample in a study of T cell repertoires in cytomegalovirus infection. TCRdb reprocessed the reads via MiXCR and lists one record per CDR3 protein. Among approximately 7,200 distinct CDR3 sequences, less than 70% were seen once, and the ten largest hold roughly 73%. No cognate antigen is known for these TCRs. Sequencing used PBMCs, sequenced either directly or after in vitro stimulation (not recorded which). The receptors were gathered from a human donor in good health (CMV status not recorded). Some clones in this sample may be carry-over from other donors' samples. CDR3s include the opening cysteine and the closing phenylalanine or tryptophan. Fields, in order: V gene, J gene, clone size, D gene, CDR3 DNA, CDR3 protein. D genes are given only for firm matches. Rows may omit the clone size; those that give it use once, few, many or a size class.

v_call: TRBV3-1; j_call: TRBJ2-3; clone_size: few; d_call: .; cdr3_nt: TGTGCCAGCAGCCAGGACCTACAGGGGGGGATGAACACAGATACGCAGTATTTT; cdr3_aa: CASSQDLQGGMNTDTQYF
v_call: TRBV23-1; j_call: TRBJ2-7; clone_size: .; d_call: .; cdr3_nt: TGCGCCAGCAGTCAGTTGATCCAGCCAACCTACGAGCAGTACTTC; cdr3_aa: CASSQLIQPTYEQYF
v_call: TRBV14; j_call: TRBJ2-2; clone_size: .; d_call: .; cdr3_nt: TGTGCCAGCAGCTGGACCCTCGGCGCCGGGGAGCTGTTTTTT; cdr3_aa: CASSWTLGAGELFF
v_call: TRBV2; j_call: TRBJ1-1; clone_size: .; d_call: .; cdr3_nt: TGTGCCAGCATGAGGGAAACTGATGCTTTCTTT; cdr3_aa: CASMRETDAFF
v_call: TRBV28; j_call: TRBJ1-2; clone_size: many; d_call: TRBD1; cdr3_nt: TGTGCCAGCAGCTCCGTGACAGGGGATGGCTACACCTTC; cdr3_aa: CASSSVTGDGYTF
v_call: TRBV12-3/TRBV12-4; j_call: TRBJ1-1; clone_size: many; d_call: .; cdr3_nt: TGTGCCATCAGCCTCAGGGTTTCCAAACAGTTCACTGAAGCTTTCTTT; cdr3_aa: CAISLRVSKQFTEAFF
v_call: TRBV27; j_call: TRBJ1-5; clone_size: .; d_call: TRBD1; cdr3_nt: TGTGCCAGCAGTTTAAACAGGGGGTCCGGGAATCAGCCCCAGCATTTT; cdr3_aa: CASSLNRGSGNQPQHF
v_call: TRBV7-6; j_call: TRBJ1-5; clone_size: .; d_call: .; cdr3_nt: TGTGCCAGCAGCCCCGAAACCTGCAGCAATCAGCCCCATCATTTT; cdr3_aa: CASSPETCSNQPHHF
v_call: TRBV7-9; j_call: TRBJ2-1; clone_size: few; d_call: .; cdr3_nt: TGTGCCAGCAGCTTGTTGGGAATATCCACCTACACTGATAAGTTCTTC; cdr3_aa: CASSLLGISTYTDKFF
v_call: TRBV7-9; j_call: TRBJ2-2; clone_size: few; d_call: .; cdr3_nt: TGTGCCAGCAGCTTAGGATGGGAGGAAGTCACCGGGGAGCTGTTTTTT; cdr3_aa: CASSLGWEEVTGELFF
v_call: TRBV6-2/TRBV6-3; j_call: TRBJ1-2; clone_size: many; d_call: .; cdr3_nt: TGTGCCAGCAGTTACAACATCTATGGCTACACCTTC; cdr3_aa: CASSYNIYGYTF
v_call: TRBV2; j_call: TRBJ1-4; clone_size: many; d_call: .; cdr3_nt: TGTGCCAGCAGAAATAGAGTGGGGAATGAAAAACTGTTTTTT; cdr3_aa: CASRNRVGNEKLFF
v_call: TRBV18; j_call: TRBJ1-3; clone_size: many; d_call: .; cdr3_nt: TGTGCCAGCTCACCAAGGACAGTGTACTCCTCTGGAAACACCATATATTTT; cdr3_aa: CASSPRTVYSSGNTIYF
v_call: TRBV6-5; j_call: TRBJ2-7; clone_size: .; d_call: .; cdr3_nt: TGTGCCAGCACCCTCAGCCGGGGATCTCCCTACGAGCAGTACTTC; cdr3_aa: CASTLSRGSPYEQYF
v_call: TRBV3-1; j_call: TRBJ1-2; clone_size: .; d_call: TRBD1; cdr3_nt: TGTGCCAGCAGCATCAGGGGGGATTATGGCTACACCTTC; cdr3_aa: CASSIRGDYGYTF
v_call: TRBV2; j_call: TRBJ1-4; clone_size: .; d_call: .; cdr3_nt: TGTGCCAGCAGTGGTAAGGGGTCCACTAATGAAAAACTGTTTTTT; cdr3_aa: CASSGKGSTNEKLFF
v_call: TRBV29-1; j_call: TRBJ1-2; clone_size: few; d_call: .; cdr3_nt: TGCAGCGTTGTTGACAGTCCGAACTATGGCTACACCTTC; cdr3_aa: CSVVDSPNYGYTF
v_call: TRBV20-1; j_call: TRBJ1-2; clone_size: few; d_call: .; cdr3_nt: TGCAGTGCTAGGTATGGACTGAATGGCTACACCTTC; cdr3_aa: CSARYGLNGYTF
v_call: TRBV10-3; j_call: TRBJ2-3; clone_size: few; d_call: TRBD2; cdr3_nt: TGTGCCATCAGGGGAGTAGCGGGGGCGAGCACAGATACGCAGTATTTT; cdr3_aa: CAIRGVAGASTDTQYF
v_call: TRBV7-9; j_call: TRBJ2-1; clone_size: .; d_call: .; cdr3_nt: TGTGCCAGAAGCTTACGCGGCGCGAGCTCCTACAAGGAGCAGTTCTTC; cdr3_aa: CARSLRGASSYKEQFF
v_call: TRBV4-2; j_call: TRBJ2-2; clone_size: few; d_call: .; cdr3_nt: TGTGCCAGCAGCCAAGATCTGGGCCCCGGGGAGCTGTTTTTT; cdr3_aa: CASSQDLGPGELFF
v_call: TRBV7-3; j_call: TRBJ2-7; clone_size: many; d_call: TRBD2; cdr3_nt: TGTGCCAGCAGCCCCTCCTCCCTAGCGGGCCTCGAGCAGTACTTC; cdr3_aa: CASSPSSLAGLEQYF
v_call: TRBV7-2; j_call: TRBJ1-2; clone_size: .; d_call: .; cdr3_nt: TGTGCCAGCAGCCTCGGACCGACAGCTAACTATGGCTACACCTTC; cdr3_aa: CASSLGPTANYGYTF
v_call: TRBV7-9; j_call: TRBJ2-3; clone_size: once; d_call: TRBD1; cdr3_nt: TGTGCCAGCAGCAACCCGACAGGGAGTAGCACAGATACGCAGTATTTT; cdr3_aa: CASSNPTGSSTDTQYF
v_call: TRBV20-1; j_call: TRBJ2-1; clone_size: .; d_call: TRBD2; cdr3_nt: TGCAGTGCTAAGACTAGCCGGTTCCCCTTCTCCTACAATGAGCAGTTCTTC; cdr3_aa: CSAKTSRFPFSYNEQFF
v_call: TRBV7-6; j_call: TRBJ2-7; clone_size: .; d_call: .; cdr3_nt: TGTGCCAGCAGCTTAGCGTCCATCTACGAGCAGTACTTC; cdr3_aa: CASSLASIYEQYF
v_call: TRBV7-3; j_call: TRBJ2-1; clone_size: .; d_call: .; cdr3_nt: TGTGCCAGCATCTTGTTGGGTATATCCCCCTACAATGAGCATTTCTTC; cdr3_aa: CASILLGISPYNEHFF
v_call: TRBV7-9; j_call: TRBJ2-1; clone_size: .; d_call: .; cdr3_nt: TGTGCAAGCAGCGTGTTGGGAATATCTACCTACAATGAGCAGTTATTC; cdr3_aa: CASSVLGISTYNEQLF
v_call: TRBV20-1; j_call: TRBJ1-5; clone_size: .; d_call: .; cdr3_nt: TGCAGTGCTAGTATCCCAGCGGTGGATATCAATCATCCCCAGCATTTT; cdr3_aa: CSASIPAVDINHPQHF
v_call: TRBV27; j_call: TRBJ2-1; clone_size: .; d_call: .; cdr3_nt: TGTGCCAGCAGTTTAACCGCTTGGGCACTCCACAATGAGCAGTTCTTC; cdr3_aa: CASSLTAWALHNEQFF
v_call: TRBV7-6; j_call: TRBJ2-1; clone_size: .; d_call: .; cdr3_nt: TGTGCAAGCAGCTTACGAGGCGAGATCTCCTACAATGAGCAGTTCTTC; cdr3_aa: CASSLRGEISYNEQFF